The 10 T cell receptor beta chains below come from one sample, sequenced in a study of regulatory T cells in long-lasting Graves disease. Documented time point: persistent/refractory GD, antithyroid drugs over 5 years with positive TRAb. PBMCs provided the RNA from which the TCR library was made. Arm-PCR of CDR3 regions and iRepertoire HTBI primers were used to build TCR beta libraries. TCRdb re-called the multiplex PCR reads through MiXCR, storing one row per CDR3 protein. The repertoire holds 390,000 or so distinct CDR3 sequences, with around 23% as singletons. This material consisted of peripheral blood mononuclear cells (PBMCs), taken when the disease was refractory, from a patient treated with antithyroid drugs. These receptors all stem from a middle-aged woman with Graves disease.

This chain links TRBV19 with TRBJ1-5; D possibly corresponds to TRBD1 (5 bases). The germline V gene encodes CDR1 LNHDA and CDR2 SQIVND (reference sequence). This CDR3 is built from 14 residues. Deletions cut 3 bases from V and 6 bases from J, with 12 bases between. This CDR3 reads CASSIRERGQPQHF. The CDR3 bases are TGTGCCAGTAGTATTCGAGAGAGGGGTCAGCCCCAGCATTTT.

The chain combines TRBV11-3 with TRBJ1-1; D is uncertain. Trimming left V 6 bases short and J 1 base short, with 21 bases between. This CDR3 is built from 17 residues. Germline-derived CDR1 and CDR2 are SGHNT and YENEEA. Here the CDR3 reads CASRAPRYRKKNTEAFF. CDR3 coding DNA: TGTGCCAGCAGGGCCCCCCGGTACAGAAAAAAGAACACTGAAGCTTTCTTT.

The chain is built from TRBV10-3 and TRBJ2-7; the match to TRBD2 covers 9 bases. J was trimmed by 0 bases and V by 5 bases; bases with no gene match: 2. The CDR3 has 14 residues. The germline V gene has CDR1 ENHRY and CDR2 SYGVKD. The CDR3 bases are TGTGCCATCAGTTATAGCGGGAGCTCCTACGAGCAGTACTTC. Protein sequence: CAISYSGSSYEQYF.

In this sample, this clonotype turned up a few times. The gene calls are TRBV28 and TRBJ1-5; possibly TRBD1 for D (6 bases). Germline loops: CDR1 MDHEN, CDR2 SYDVKM. The V end was cut by 6 bases, the J end by 2 bases, with 17 bases between. The CDR3 runs to 16 residues. The CDR3 sequence: CASSPFFRGGNQPQHF. The CDR3 DNA sequence: TGTGCCAGCAGCCCCTTTTTCAGGGGCGGCAATCAGCCCCAGCATTTT. Full variable domain (remainder filled in from reference TRBV28 and TRBJ1-5): DVKVTQSSRYLVKRTGEKVFLECVQDMDHENMFWYRQDPGLGLRLIYFSYDVKMKEKGDIPEGYSVSREKKERFSLILESASTNQTSMYLCASSPFFRGGNQPQHFGDGTRLSIL.

This clonotype has just a few counts. The J gene is TRBJ2-3, the V gene TRBV6-1; 12 bases fit TRBD1. The CDR3 runs to 15 residues. Germline loops: CDR1 MNHNS, CDR2 SASEGT. The trim removed 6 bases at V and 4 bases at J, leaving 5 bases unmatched. As DNA, the CDR3 is TGTGCCAGCAGCCTGGGACAGGGGGCCTCAGATACGCAGTATTTT. It encodes CASSLGQGASDTQYF.

As regards this clonotype: An end of the junction does not agree with germline; a read error may underlie this. The rearrangement joins TRBV28 to TRBJ1-1; no firm D call. This CDR3 contains 11 residues. Germline V gene data show CDR1 as MDHEN and CDR2 as SYDVKM. The DNA for the CDR3 is TGTGTCAGCAACCGAAACACTGAAGCTTTCTTT. It encodes CVSNRNTEAFF.

V gene TRBV6-2 or TRBV6-3 combines with J gene TRBJ1-5; D gene ambiguous. The germline V gene encodes CDR1 MNHEY and CDR2 SVGEGT. The CDR3 loop spans 15 amino acids. V was pared by 3 bases and J by 0 bases, with 9 bases between. The CDR3, as DNA: TGTGCCAGCAGTTATTCCCAGTATAGCAATCAGCCCCAGCATTTT. Translated, it gives CASSYSQYSNQPQHF.

The chain joins TRBV12-3 or TRBV12-4 to TRBJ2-7, with D maybe TRBD1 (5 bases). V gave up 6 bases and J gave up 4 bases, with 13 bases separating them. CDR3 length: 13 residues. The CDR3 sequence: CASSRTSEYEQYF. For the CDR3, the DNA is TGTGCCAGCAGCCGGACATCGGAATACGAGCAGTACTTC.

The table lists this clonotype with many counts. The chain carries TRBV28 and TRBJ2-4; D is unclear. The germline V gene encodes CDR1 MDHEN and CDR2 SYDVKM. V was shortened by 3 bases and J by 5 bases, with 11 bases between the two germline ends. This CDR3 has 14 amino acids. DNA for the CDR3: TGTGCCAGCAGTTTCGGCCTTGGTCAAAACATTCAGTACTTC. Protein: CASSFGLGQNIQYF.

This clonotype was picked up many times. This rearrangement joins TRBV7-9 to TRBJ2-7; D unclear. The CDR3 length is 13 residues. With 3 bases removed from V and 2 bases from J, the gap between germline ends came to 8 bases. Per germline, CDR1 SEHNR and CDR2 FQNEAQ (reference sequence). The CDR3 DNA sequence: TGTGCCAGCAGCTTCGGGTCAACCTACGAGCAGTACTTC. Its translation is CASSFGSTYEQYF.